The clone carrying this T cell receptor beta chain showed up many times. The antigen is unknown. The entry originates in a study of metastatic and nonmetastatic thyroid tumors. The wider study: Across peripheral blood and tumor or nodule tissue samples taken from malignant and benign thyroid patients, the repertoires were compared with one another. Overall study findings and caveats: A significant increase in TCR beta diversity was reportedly seen in malignant thyroid tumors relative to benign nodules, in blood and tumor.

Thyroid surgery was preceded by no treatment in any patient. V lost 4 bases and J lost 4, with 7 bases in between. From germline, CDR1 is DFQATT and CDR2 SNEGSKA (reference sequence). This CDR3 has 11 amino acids. As originally analysed: The study took CDR3 differences across clinicopathological groups and made a distant-metastasis classifier for papillary thyroid cancer from them. With MiXCR, TCRdb called clones anew from the PCR reads. For this entry, the V and J calls and clone size follow TCRdb and not the study's own pipeline. The table lists some 25,000 clones, more than 12% of them singletons. The sequence came from a female donor with papillary thyroid cancer or a benign thyroid nodule (not recorded which). Some clones in this sample may be carry-over from other donors' samples. V and J are TRBV20-1 and TRBJ1-2; D possibly corresponds to TRBD1 (5 bases). Input material: blood. CDR3 coding DNA: TGCAGTGCTAATGGGGGCTATGGCTACACCTTC. It is translated as CSANGGYGYTF.